The clone carrying this T cell receptor (beta chain) was observed a handful of times. Its cognate antigen is unknown. V lost 2 bases and J 17 bases, leaving 16 bases between the germline ends. The CDR3 contains 12 residues. Germline CDR1 reads SGHDT; CDR2 reads YYEEEE. Use of 60 Vbeta and 13 Jbeta primers characterized the PCR. Assay used: immunoSEQ multiplex PCR; TCRdb lists only in-frame clones, some missing. Among approximately 54,000 clones listed, approximately 81% were seen once. This sample stems from a study of cytomegalovirus exposure and HLA in healthy donors. Looking at the study overall: The 100 million to 120 million unique TCR beta sequences, from about 170 million T cells, were found by an earlier analysis. Whole-study results and caveats: Apart from CMV serostatus, no immune exposure information was available. More clonal expansion characterized HLA-associated TCR beta chains than equally common others in a later analysis. Presence/absence results assume similar sequencing depth per donor, which may not hold.

The V and J genes are TRBV5-6 and TRBJ2-2, with D possibly TRBD2 on 6 matching bases. The sequence was obtained from a woman aged 18-29 years in good health and CMV-seronegative. The specimen was PBMCs. CDR3 loop: CASSLITGGIFF. The DNA of the CDR3 is TGTGCCAGCAGCTTAATTACAGGAGGGATTTTTTTT.